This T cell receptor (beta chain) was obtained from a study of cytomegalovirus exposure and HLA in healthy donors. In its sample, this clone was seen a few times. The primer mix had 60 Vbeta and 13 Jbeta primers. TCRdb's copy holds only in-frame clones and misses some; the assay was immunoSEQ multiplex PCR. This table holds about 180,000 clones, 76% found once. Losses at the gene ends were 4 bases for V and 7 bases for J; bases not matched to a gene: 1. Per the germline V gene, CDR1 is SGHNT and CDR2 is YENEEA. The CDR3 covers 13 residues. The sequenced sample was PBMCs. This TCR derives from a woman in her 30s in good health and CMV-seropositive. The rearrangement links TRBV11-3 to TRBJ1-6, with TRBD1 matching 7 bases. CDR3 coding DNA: TGTGCCAGCAGCTCGGACAGGAATTCACCCCTCCACTTT. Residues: CASSSDRNSPLHF.